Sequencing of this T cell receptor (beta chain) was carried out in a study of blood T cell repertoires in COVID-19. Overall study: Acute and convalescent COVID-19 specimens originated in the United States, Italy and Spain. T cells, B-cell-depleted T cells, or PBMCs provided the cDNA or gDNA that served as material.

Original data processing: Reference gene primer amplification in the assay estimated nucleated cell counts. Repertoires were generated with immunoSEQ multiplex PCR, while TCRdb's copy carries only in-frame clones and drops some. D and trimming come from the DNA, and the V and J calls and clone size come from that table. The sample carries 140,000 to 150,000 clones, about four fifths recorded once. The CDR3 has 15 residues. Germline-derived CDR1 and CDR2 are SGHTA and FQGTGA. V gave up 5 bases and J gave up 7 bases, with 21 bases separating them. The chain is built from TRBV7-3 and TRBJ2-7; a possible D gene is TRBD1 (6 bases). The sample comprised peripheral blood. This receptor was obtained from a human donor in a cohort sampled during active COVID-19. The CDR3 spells CASSVSQGRSWEQYV. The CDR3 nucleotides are TGTGCCAGCAGCGTCTCACAGGGTCGGTCGTGGGAGCAGTACGTC.